These 13 T cell receptor beta chains were all obtained from the same sample, sequenced in a study of identifying expanded T cells in peripheral blood. Assay: immunoSEQ multiplex PCR; the TCRdb copy retains only in-frame clones and omits some. Of 90,000 to 110,000 clones in the sample, 88% were seen once. Sequencing input: blood. Receptors were obtained from a person aged 18-70 years in good health.

The chain has TRBV7-9 and TRBJ1-1, with 8 bases lining up with TRBD1. The germline gives CDR1 SEHNR, CDR2 FQNEAQ (reference sequence). The length of the CDR3 is 14 residues. Trimming at V came to 8 bases and at J to 3 bases, leaving 8 bases not matched to a gene. CDR3 in DNA: TGTGCCAGCTCTCGACAGGGGTACGACACTGAAGCTTTCTTT. It translates to CASSRQGYDTEAFF.

The chain uses TRBV19 and TRBJ2-2; D gene uncertain. Trimming pared 7 bases from V and 4 bases from J, leaving 10 bases between. The CDR3 runs to 13 residues. Germline V gene lookup returns CDR1 LNHDA and CDR2 SQIVND (reference sequence). For the CDR3, the DNA is TGTGCCAGTAATTTACAGATCACCGGGGAGCTGTTTTTT. This gives the protein CASNLQITGELFF.

This chain's CDR3 is CASSLGSNGDAQYF. The CDR3 nucleotides read TGTGCCAGCAGCTTAGGGTCCAATGGGGACGCGCAGTACTTC. The chain recombines TRBV7-3 with TRBJ2-7, with D tentatively TRBD1 or TRBD2 (5 bases each). V was cut by 2 bases and J by 9 bases, with 17 bases left in between. There are 14 residues in the CDR3. The germline CDR1 and CDR2 sequences are SGHTA and FQGTGA.

This clone was observed once. The chain joins TRBV16 to TRBJ1-2; TRBD1 aligns across 8 bases. The CDR3 is 11 amino acids. Trimming removed 4 bases from V and 12 bases from J; junction bases left unmatched: 4. From germline, CDR1 is KGHSY and CDR2 FQNENV. The DNA of the CDR3 is TGTGCCAGCAGCCCTTGGACAGGGCACACCTTC. Translation: CASSPWTGHTF.

The J gene is TRBJ2-1, the V gene TRBV5-8; TRBD1 agrees at 9 bases. The CDR3 covers 17 residues. V shed 0 bases and J 8 bases; nucleotides not matched to a gene: 12. Germline V gives CDR1 SGHTS, CDR2 YDEGEE. For the CDR3, the DNA is TGTGCCAGCAGCTTGGCCGCATTCGGACAGGGGATAGATGAGCAGTTCTTC. Residues: CASSLAAFGQGIDEQFF.

This chain joins TRBV5-6 and TRBJ1-6; a possible D gene is TRBD1 (6 bases). Trimming took 4 bases from V and 2 from J, leaving 13 bases between them. The CDR3 contains 16 residues. Germline CDR1 is SGHDT and CDR2 is YYEEEE. The CDR3 sequence: CASSRPGGAYNSPLHF. CDR3 DNA: TGTGCCAGCAGCCGACCTGGGGGCGCCTATAATTCACCCCTCCACTTT.

The rearrangement links TRBV7-8 to TRBJ1-6; unclear D gene. Trimming pared 0 bases from V and 0 bases from J, leaving 9 bases between. Per the germline V gene, CDR1 is SGHVS and CDR2 is FQNEAQ. The CDR3 loop spans 17 amino acids. DNA for the CDR3: TGTGCCAGCAGCTTAGCGCTTTTGAGCTCCTATAATTCACCCCTCCACTTT. Translation: CASSLALLSSYNSPLHF.

The genes are TRBV2 and TRBJ1-1, with 8 bases matching TRBD1. J was trimmed by 8 bases and V by 9 bases; bases with no gene match: 5. Per the germline V gene, CDR1 is SNHLY and CDR2 is FYNNEI. The CDR3 is 11 amino acids. The CDR3 sequence is CARSTGGEAFF. CDR3 DNA sequence: TGTGCCAGAAGTACAGGGGGAGAAGCTTTCTTT. Supplemented by reference TRBV2 and TRBJ1-1, the full variable domain reads EPEVTQTPSHQVTQMGQEVILRCVPISNHLYFYWYRQILGQKVEFLVSFYNNEISEKSEIFDDQFSVERPDGSNFTLKIRSTKLEDSAMYFCARSTGGEAFFGQGTRLTVV.

The chain employs TRBV7-8 and TRBJ2-7, with 8 bases that match TRBD1. The length of the CDR3 is 14 residues. The germline CDR1 and CDR2 sequences are SGHVS and FQNEAQ. V shed 5 bases and J 5 bases; nucleotides not matched to a gene: 8. The CDR3 DNA reads as TGTGCCAGCAGCCCCCGGACAGGGCTCGACGAGCAGTACTTC. Its translation: CASSPRTGLDEQYF.

This sequence joins TRBV7-2 and TRBJ1-1; 10 nucleotides agree with TRBD1. There are 17 residues in the CDR3. Germline V gives CDR1 SGHTA, CDR2 FQGNSA. V shed 6 bases, J shed 0 bases, and the junction held 10 bases outside the gene matches. The CDR3 bases are TGTGCCAGCAGTCTGACAGGGGGCGCGCGAATGAACACTGAAGCTTTCTTT. Encoded protein: CASSLTGGARMNTEAFF.

The CDR3 sequence: CASSESPRYEQYF. The CDR3 DNA reads as TGTGCCAGCAGTGAAAGCCCCCGCTACGAGCAGTACTTC. The chain links TRBV6-1 to TRBJ2-7, with D hard to call. CDR1 and CDR2 from the germline V gene are MNHNS and SASEGT. This CDR3 comprises 13 residues. Deletions cut 2 bases from V and 3 bases from J, with 8 bases between.

The V call is TRBV29-1, the J call TRBJ2-5, with a possible D match to TRBD1 (5 bases). The J call could be wrong; TRBJ2-7 is a better fit for the DNA end. The germline V gene encodes CDR1 SQVTM and CDR2 ANQGSEA. The length of the CDR3 is 11 residues. The CDR3 is CSVVRGYEQYF. DNA of the CDR3: TGCAGCGTTGTAAGGGGATACGAGCAGTACTTC.

The V gene is TRBV10-3, the J gene TRBJ2-1; D possibly uses TRBD1 or TRBD2 (5 bases each). The germline CDR1 and CDR2 sequences are ENHRY and SYGVKD. This CDR3 comprises 13 residues. V lost 7 bases to trimming and J lost 8 bases, with 15 bases between them. CDR3 in amino acids: CAINRGERDEQFF. The CDR3 DNA reads TGTGCCATCAATAGAGGGGAGAGAGATGAGCAGTTCTTC.